What follows are 12 T cell receptor beta chains derived from one specimen sequenced in a study of T cell responses to AZD1222 COVID-19 vaccine. This table comes from immunoSEQ multiplex PCR, and its TCRdb copy is limited to in-frame clones, with some not included. Of 95,000 to 150,000 clones in the sample, 80% to 95% were seen once. Sequencing used peripheral blood, obtained 28 days after the second dose of the MenACWY control vaccine. The receptor set was obtained from an adult who received the MenACWY meningococcal vaccine as a control.

V usage is TRBV5-1 and J usage is TRBJ2-5; D call uncertain. V shed 2 bases and J shed 5 bases, with 10 bases lying between them. The CDR3 runs to 13 residues. The germline CDR1 and CDR2 sequences are SGHRS and YFSETQ. This CDR3 is CASSLGSRETQYF. The CDR3 coding sequence is TGCGCCAGCAGCTTAGGCAGCCGGGAGACCCAGTACTTC.

The rearrangement joins TRBV20-1 to TRBJ1-3; D remains ambiguous. Trimming stripped 7 bases from V and 3 bases from J, with 7 bases between. Germline V gene sequence: CDR1 DFQATT, CDR2 SNEGSKA (reference sequence). This CDR3 is 11 amino acids long. The CDR3 DNA is TGCAGTGTAGCCAGTGGAAACACCATATATTTT. Protein product: CSVASGNTIYF.

CDR3 amino acids: CSGSGLNTGELFF. The CDR3 bases are TGCAGCGGTAGCGGGTTGAACACCGGGGAGCTGTTTTTT. The chain is built from TRBV29-1 and TRBJ2-2; 7 bases line up with TRBD2. From germline, CDR1 is SQVTM and CDR2 ANQGSEA. The V and J ends lost 7 bases and 1 base, in that order; junction bases with no gene match: 3. This CDR3 has 13 residues.

The chain links TRBV5-8 to TRBJ2-7; possibly TRBD1 or TRBD2 for D (5 bases each). There are 15 residues in the CDR3. The V and J ends lost 2 bases and 0 bases respectively, with 12 bases between them. The germline CDR1 and CDR2 sequences are SGHTS and YDEGEE. The CDR3 DNA sequence: TGTGCCAGCAGCTTCCAGGCCGGGACCTCCTACGAGCAGTACTTC. It translates to CASSFQAGTSYEQYF.

The genes are TRBV6-2 or TRBV6-3 and TRBJ2-5; a weak D match, TRBD1 (5 bases). The V end was cut by 5 bases, the J end by 6 bases, with 10 bases between. This CDR3 has 12 residues. The V gene's germline CDR1 is MNHEY and CDR2 SVGEGT. CDR3 loop: CASSTSGKTQYF. CDR3 sequence (DNA): TGTGCCAGCAGTACCTCAGGGAAGACCCAGTACTTC.

The chain links TRBV7-2 to TRBJ2-1; D remains unclear. The CDR3 totals 13 residues. V gave up 2 bases and J gave up 8 bases, with 10 bases separating them. From germline, CDR1 is SGHTA and CDR2 FQGNSA. In DNA form, the CDR3 reads TGTGCCAGCAGCTTAAGGCTTATCGATGAGCAGTTCTTC. It encodes CASSLRLIDEQFF.

The chain recombines TRBV6-5 with TRBJ1-1, with D possibly matching TRBD1 (5 bases). V was trimmed by 6 bases and J by 8 bases, leaving 19 bases between them. The V gene's germline CDR1 is MNHEY and CDR2 SVGAGI. CDR3 length: 14 amino acids. The CDR3: CASRTFPEDREAFF. The CDR3 DNA is TGTGCCAGCAGGACCTTTCCTGAAGACAGAGAAGCTTTCTTT.

This sequence joins TRBV9 and TRBJ2-4; weak D call: TRBD2 (6 bases). The V gene's germline CDR1 is SGDLS and CDR2 YYNGEE. The CDR3 totals 15 residues. With 3 bases removed from V and 4 bases from J, the gap between germline ends came to 14 bases. The CDR3 spells CASSAATGGKNIQYF. The CDR3 nucleotides read TGTGCCAGCAGCGCCGCGACCGGAGGGAAAAACATTCAGTACTTC.

The chain joins TRBV3-1 (or the pseudogene TRBV3-2) to TRBJ2-3; 12 positions match TRBD2. CDR3 length: 23 residues. Looked up from germline, CDR1 is LGHDT and CDR2 is YNNKEL (reference sequence). The V and J ends lost 0 bases and 4 bases, in that order; junction bases with no gene match: 23. CDR3 coding DNA: TGTGCCAGCAGCCAAGATCGACTAGCGGGAGATGGGCCCACGATTTCCAGTCCAGATACGCAGTATTTT. Its protein is CASSQDRLAGDGPTISSPDTQYF.

The genes are TRBV2 and TRBJ1-5; 8 positions agree with TRBD1. Germline CDR1 and CDR2: SNHLY and FYNNEI. The J segment lost 6 bases and the V segment lost 5 bases, leaving 6 bases of the junction unmatched. The CDR3 totals 14 residues. The CDR3 DNA reads TGTGCCAGCAGTTCTCAGGGGGCAGGTCAGCCCCAGCATTTT. Its translation is CASSSQGAGQPQHF.

CDR3 in amino acids: CASSLTGARYGYTF. CDR3 nucleotides: TGTGCCAGTAGTCTTACAGGGGCAAGGTATGGCTACACCTTC. The chain employs TRBV19 and TRBJ1-2; 7 bases are shared with TRBD1. Germline CDR1 LNHDA, CDR2 SQIVND (reference sequence). The CDR3 runs to 14 residues. The V segment lost 5 bases and the J segment 5 bases; nucleotides outside the gene matches: 8.

The table lists this clone with a count of one. The chain uses TRBV29-1 and TRBJ1-4, with TRBD1 identical over 7 bases. J gave up 11 bases and V 5 bases, and 11 bases lay outside the gene matches. Germline V gene data show CDR1 as SQVTM and CDR2 as ANQGSEA. This CDR3 is 13 amino acids long. The CDR3 here is CSVRWGTDPKLFF. In DNA, the CDR3 is TGCAGCGTTAGGTGGGGGACAGACCCCAAACTGTTTTTT.